The 28 T cell receptor beta chains presented below share a single source sample, sequenced in a study of shared clonotypes between healthy human individuals. Assay: immunoSEQ multiplex PCR; the TCRdb copy retains only in-frame clones and omits some. Of millions of clones in the sample, over 85% were seen once. Sequenced sample: naive CD4+ T cells sorted from blood. Indicated subset: CD45RA+ positively selected. The receptors stem from a man aged 18 to 30 in good health.

This clone has a single count. The chain is built from TRBV15 and TRBJ1-5; possible D gene TRBD1, 5 bases. This CDR3 is 15 amino acids long. CDR1 and CDR2 from the germline V gene are LNHNV and YYDKDF (reference sequence). The V and J ends lost 3 bases and 0 bases respectively, with 9 bases between them. The CDR3 DNA sequence: TGTGCCACCAGCAGGGGACCGCCTAGCAATCAGCCCCAGCATTTT. Translated, it gives CATSRGPPSNQPQHF. The full variable domain, in which reference TRBV15 and TRBJ1-5 provide the parts outside the CDR3, is DAMVIQNPRYQVTQFGKPVTLSCSQTLNHNVMYWYQQKSSQAPKLLFHYYDKDFNNEADTPDNFQSRRPNTSFCFLDIRSPGLGDTAMYLCATSRGPPSNQPQHFGDGTRLSIL.

The chain employs TRBV4-1 and TRBJ2-1, with TRBD1 matching 9 bases. This CDR3 region has 15 residues. Germline CDR1 MGHRA, CDR2 YSYEKL. With V trimmed by 6 bases and J by 4 bases, 7 bases remained unmatched. The CDR3 coding sequence is TGCGCCAGCAGTTCCGGGACAGGGTTTTACAATGAGCAGTTCTTC. Its protein is CASSSGTGFYNEQFF.

J is TRBJ2-7 and V is TRBV28; possibly TRBD1 or TRBD2 for D (6 bases each). The CDR3 extends over 15 amino acids. Trimming took 3 bases from V and 5 from J, leaving 17 bases between them. The germline gives CDR1 MDHEN, CDR2 SYDVKM. The CDR3 loop reads CASSFSGAKGDEQYF. For the CDR3, the DNA is TGTGCCAGCAGTTTTTCGGGGGCCAAGGGCGACGAGCAGTACTTC.

This chain joins TRBV21-1 and TRBJ2-5; the listed D gene, TRBD2, was not tested against the DNA. TRBV21-1 is marked as a pseudogene. CDR3 length: 14 amino acids. CDR3 in DNA: TGTGCCAGCAGGGGACTAGCCGTTCAAGAGACCCAGTACTTC. It specifies CASRGLAVQETQYF.

V usage is TRBV11-3 and J usage is TRBJ2-1; TRBD2 aligns across 7 bases. Germline V gene lookup returns CDR1 SGHNT and CDR2 YENEEA. CDR3 length: 13 residues. Losses at the gene ends were 1 base for V and 9 bases for J; bases not matched to a gene: 3. The CDR3 nucleotides read TGTGCCAGCAGCTTAGCGGGAGGCGTTGAGCAGTTCTTC. This encodes CASSLAGGVEQFF.

The genes are TRBV10-1 and TRBJ1-5; D possibly corresponds to TRBD1 (6 bases). The CDR3 runs 15 residues. CDR1 is WNHNN, CDR2 SYGVQD, per germline (reference sequence). Between the trimmed V and J ends, which lost 6 bases and 0 bases, there was a span of 12 bases. The CDR3 loop reads CASRSTGHSNQPQHF. The CDR3 nucleotides read TGCGCCAGCAGATCGACAGGCCATAGCAATCAGCCCCAGCATTTT.

V is TRBV10-3 and J is TRBJ2-1; a possible D gene is TRBD2 (5 bases). V was pared by 6 bases and J by 1 base, with 10 bases between. The CDR3 runs to 14 residues. CDR1 and CDR2 (germline): ENHRY, SYGVKD. The CDR3 sequence: CAIRFRGSYNEQFF. The CDR3 bases are TGTGCCATCAGGTTCCGGGGTTCCTACAATGAGCAGTTCTTC.

The genes are TRBV18 and TRBJ2-7, with a possible D match to TRBD2 (5 bases). The germline CDR1 and CDR2 sequences are KGHSH and LQKENI. The CDR3 extends over 14 amino acids. Trimming cost V 3 bases and J 7 bases, with 16 bases left between them. This chain's CDR3 is CASSPVAGEREQYF. CDR3 DNA: TGTGCCAGCTCACCCGTTGCCGGAGAGCGGGAGCAGTACTTC.

The rearrangement uses TRBV10-2 and TRBJ2-7, with 11 positions matching TRBD1. Trimming took 5 bases from V and 5 from J; bases not matched to a gene: 5. The CDR3 has 14 residues. Looked up from germline, CDR1 is WSHSY and CDR2 is SAAADI. The CDR3 loop reads CASSRTGGWDEQYF. The CDR3 coding sequence is TGCGCCAGCAGTCGGACAGGGGGCTGGGACGAGCAGTACTTC.

The chain recombines TRBV5-6 with TRBJ1-5; tentatively, D is TRBD1 (6 bases). The germline V gene has CDR1 SGHDT and CDR2 YYEEEE. The CDR3 is 14 residues long. Trimming cost V 3 bases and J 6 bases, with 13 bases left between them. The CDR3 here is CASSWGGASQPQHF. CDR3 nucleotide sequence: TGTGCCAGCAGCTGGGGGGGGGCGAGTCAGCCCCAGCATTTT.

Worth noting for this clone: Other DNA sequences from this sample encode an identical CDR3 as well. The chain employs TRBV18 and TRBJ1-1, with D possibly TRBD1 on 6 matching bases. Per the germline V gene, CDR1 is KGHSH and CDR2 is LQKENI. Trimming took off 3 bases at V and 3 bases at J, with 11 bases between the two ends. The CDR3 is made up of 14 amino acids. CDR3 in DNA: TGTGCCAGCTCACCCCAGGGGACGGACACTGAAGCTTTCTTT. Translated, it gives CASSPQGTDTEAFF. Drawing the rest from reference TRBV18 and TRBJ1-1, the complete variable domain is NAGVMQNPRHLVRRRGQEARLRCSPMKGHSHVYWYRQLPEEGLKFMVYLQKENIIDESGMPKERFSAEFPKEGPSILRIQQVVRGDSAAYFCASSPQGTDTEAFFGQGTRLTVV.

Note on this clone: A much larger clone differs by one base, so this may be a read error. Within the sample, other DNA sequences also encode this same CDR3. The chain combines TRBV7-9 with TRBJ2-3; unclear D gene. The CDR3 covers 11 residues. Deletions cut 1 base from V and 5 bases from J, with 1 base between. Germline CDR1 SEHNR, CDR2 FQNEAQ (reference sequence). CDR3 nucleotide sequence: TGTGCCAGCAGCTTAGTAGATACGCAGTATTTT. Its protein product is CASSLVDTQYF.

The chain couples TRBV5-4 to TRBJ1-6; tentative D call: TRBD1 (5 bases). Trimming pared 4 bases from V and 6 bases from J, leaving 14 bases between. Per germline, CDR1 SGHNT and CDR2 YYREEE (reference sequence). The CDR3 has 15 residues. The CDR3 protein is CASSTPSGFNSPLHF. The DNA for the CDR3 is TGTGCCAGCAGCACCCCGTCAGGGTTTAATTCACCCCTCCACTTT.

The J gene is TRBJ2-1, the V gene TRBV5-4; 10 positions match TRBD2. The length of the CDR3 is 18 residues. Trimming took 0 bases from V and 0 from J; bases not matched to a gene: 6. Germline V gene data show CDR1 as SGHNT and CDR2 as YYREEE (reference sequence). The CDR3 here is CASSLGGVAGGSYNEQFF. The CDR3 DNA sequence: TGTGCCAGCAGCTTGGGGGGGGTAGCGGGAGGCTCCTACAATGAGCAGTTCTTC.

The rearrangement uses TRBV19 and TRBJ2-7, with D perhaps matching TRBD1 (5 bases). The CDR3 runs 16 residues. Germline loops: CDR1 LNHDA, CDR2 SQIVND (reference sequence). V was cut by 4 bases and J by 2 bases, with 18 bases left in between. CDR3 in amino acids: CASSTGWTQLTYEQYF. Written as DNA, the CDR3 is TGTGCCAGTAGTACAGGTTGGACACAACTAACCTACGAGCAGTACTTC.

This sequence joins TRBV6-1 and TRBJ2-5, with 7 bases aligning to TRBD1. This CDR3 spans 16 amino acids. Germline lookup yields CDR1 MNHNS and CDR2 SASEGT. Unmatched junction bases numbered 13, after V lost 4 bases and J lost 5 bases. The CDR3 reads CASSAARERGLETQYF. CDR3 in DNA: TGTGCCAGCAGTGCCGCCAGGGAGAGGGGGCTTGAGACCCAGTACTTC.

The chain recombines TRBV11-2 with TRBJ2-7, with a possible D match to TRBD2 (5 bases). The V end was cut by 0 bases, the J end by 0 bases, with 15 bases between. Looked up from germline, CDR1 is SGHAT and CDR2 is FQNNGV. CDR3 size: 17 residues. The CDR3 protein is CASSLDLGLTYSYEQYF. The CDR3 DNA sequence: TGTGCCAGCAGCTTAGATCTTGGACTCACATACTCCTACGAGCAGTACTTC.

The chain couples TRBV28 to TRBJ2-3; D not resolved. Trimming left V 6 bases short and J 5 bases short, with 3 bases between. Germline CDR1 MDHEN, CDR2 SYDVKM. The CDR3 length is 10 residues. The CDR3 DNA follows: TGTGCCAGCAGCCGAGATACGCAGTATTTT. Amino acids: CASSRDTQYF.

The chain combines TRBV19 with TRBJ1-1; the D is unclear. The CDR3 has 15 residues. V was pared by 4 bases and J by 0 bases, with 12 bases between. The germline V gene has CDR1 LNHDA and CDR2 SQIVND (reference sequence). The CDR3 loop reads CASSTQQFLNTEAFF. The CDR3 bases are TGTGCCAGTAGTACCCAACAGTTCTTGAACACTGAAGCTTTCTTT. Complete variable domain (other parts from reference TRBV19 and TRBJ1-1): DGGITQSPKYLFRKEGQNVTLSCEQNLNHDAMYWYRQDPGQGLRLIYYSQIVNDFQKGDIAEGYSVSREKKESFPLTVTSAQKNPTAFYLCASSTQQFLNTEAFFGQGTRLTVV.

Comment on this clone: Distinct nucleotide sequences in the sample also encode this CDR3. This rearrangement joins TRBV4-3 to TRBJ2-7; tentatively, D is TRBD1 (5 bases). Trimming left V 0 bases short and J 4 bases short, with 7 bases between. CDR3 length: 13 amino acids. Germline loops: CDR1 LGHNA, CDR2 YSLEER. This CDR3 reads CASSQDRAYEQYF. Here the CDR3 DNA reads TGCGCCAGCAGCCAAGACAGGGCATACGAGCAGTACTTC.

The V gene is TRBV7-2, the J gene TRBJ2-1; TRBD2 agrees at 7 bases. The junction had 7 bases not matched to a gene; V was cut back by 2 bases and J by 6 bases. In germline, CDR1 is SGHTA, CDR2 FQGNSA. The CDR3 sequence is 15 residues long. The CDR3 reads CASSLSRLASNEQFF. The CDR3 DNA reads as TGTGCCAGCAGCTTATCCCGACTAGCATCCAATGAGCAGTTCTTC.

V is TRBV30 and J is TRBJ1-2, with D unclear. Germline V lookup: CDR1 GTSNPN, CDR2 SVGIG (reference sequence). The CDR3 is 13 residues long. V gave up 0 bases and J gave up 4 bases, with 9 bases separating them. The DNA of the CDR3 is TGTGCCTGGAGTGTGGCTGCTGCCTATGGCTACACCTTC. This codes for CAWSVAAAYGYTF.

About this clone: Other DNA sequences from this sample encode an identical CDR3 as well. The chain carries TRBV5-1 and TRBJ1-1; perhaps TRBD1 as D (5 bases). Trimming took off 0 bases at V and 0 bases at J, with 9 bases between the two ends. CDR1 SGHRS and CDR2 YFSETQ come from the germline V gene. The CDR3 runs 15 residues. In nucleotides, the CDR3 is TGCGCCAGCAGCTTGGCAGGGATCATGAACACTGAAGCTTTCTTT. This encodes CASSLAGIMNTEAFF.

The rearrangement links TRBV10-1 to TRBJ2-2; D unresolved. Trimming took 4 bases from V and 0 from J, leaving 27 bases between them. CDR3 length equals 21 residues. CDR1 and CDR2 (germline): WNHNN, SYGVQD (reference sequence). CDR3 region: CASSGKGGRTALNANTGELFF. The CDR3 coding sequence is TGCGCCAGCAGTGGAAAAGGTGGCCGGACGGCCTTAAACGCGAACACCGGGGAGCTGTTTTTT.

This chain connects TRBV5-1 to TRBJ2-7; D perhaps matches TRBD1 (5 bases). The germline CDR1 and CDR2 sequences are SGHRS and YFSETQ. Between the trimmed V and J ends, which lost 3 bases and 3 bases, there was a span of 16 bases. The CDR3 runs to 15 residues. Here the CDR3 DNA reads TGCGCCAGCAGCTCCCCAGGTGCAGGGAACTACGAGCAGTACTTC. Translating it yields CASSSPGAGNYEQYF.

The chain is built from TRBV10-3 and TRBJ1-2, with D unresolved. This CDR3 region has 14 residues. CDR1 is ENHRY and CDR2 is SYGVKD in the germline V gene. The germline V and J ends were trimmed by 2 bases and 5 bases, with 12 bases remaining between them. CDR3 loop: CAISEPRAGYGYTF. CDR3 coding DNA: TGTGCCATCAGTGAGCCCCGGGCTGGATATGGCTACACCTTC.

The chain joins TRBV9 to TRBJ1-1; TRBD1 matches at 8 bases. Germline V gene lookup returns CDR1 SGDLS and CDR2 YYNGEE. The CDR3 is made up of 15 amino acids. V lost 0 bases and J lost 2; bases outside the gene matches: 3. CDR3 loop: CASSVDRGFNTEAFF. CDR3 DNA: TGTGCCAGCAGCGTAGACAGGGGGTTTAACACTGAAGCTTTCTTT.

Notes on this clone: In the same sample, other DNA sequences code for this CDR3. The rearrangement links TRBV18 to TRBJ1-1; TRBD1 is a possible D gene (5 bases). CDR3 length: 14 residues. In germline, CDR1 is KGHSH, CDR2 LQKENI. Trimming pared 3 bases from V and 1 base from J, leaving 9 bases between. The CDR3 region is CASSPRGGNTEAFF. The CDR3 bases are TGTGCCAGCTCACCCCGGGGGGGGAACACTGAAGCTTTCTTT.